This T cell receptor (beta chain) appears in the sequencing data of a study of T cell repertoires in cytomegalovirus infection. Whole-study context: Selected CMV epitopes included recently identified HLA-C-restricted ones as well as well-studied HLA-B-restricted ones. Shared public TCR beta signatures pointed to both CMV infection and a matching HLA type.

The CDR3 has 13 amino acids. Unmatched junction bases numbered 0, after V lost 0 bases and J lost 9 bases. Looked up from germline, CDR1 is MNHEY and CDR2 is SVGEGT. TCRdb fed the reads into MiXCR, producing one record per CDR3 protein. The repertoire holds about 350,000 distinct CDR3 sequences, with around a third as singletons. Remarks on this clonotype: Its antigen is not identified.

Study-wide points: CMV-specific HLA-C-restricted TCR beta clonotypes dominated the ex vivo response. Identification of carriers of CMV plus the relevant HLA was performed using cumulative public TCR beta family frequency.

This specimen was cultured PBMCs, taken from culture after CMV antigen stimulation. The gene calls are TRBV6-2 or TRBV6-3 and TRBJ2-1; 9 bases fit TRBD1. The TCR comes from a human donor in good health (CMV status not recorded). Some clones in this sample may be carry-over from other donors' samples. CDR3: CASSYSTGGEQFF. The CDR3 coding sequence is TGTGCCAGCAGTTACTCGACAGGGGGTGAGCAGTTCTTC.